Each of the 17 T cell receptor beta chains below was sequenced from the same sample in a study of blood T cell repertoires in COVID-19. Generated by immunoSEQ multiplex PCR, the TCRdb table keeps only in-frame clones and is missing some. The repertoire includes tens of thousands of clones, about 91% of them detected once, and approximately 10% sits in the top ten. Sequencing was performed on peripheral blood. Receptor source: a man aged 80 or over with acute or convalescent COVID-19.

The genes are TRBV6-5 and TRBJ1-6; D remains unclear. The germline V gene encodes CDR1 MNHEY and CDR2 SVGAGI. This CDR3 is built from 12 residues. V was pared by 6 bases and J by 6 bases, with 6 bases between. CDR3 loop: CASRQFNSPLHF. CDR3 nucleotides: TGTGCCAGCAGACAGTTTAATTCACCCCTCCACTTT.

The rearrangement links TRBV4-1 to TRBJ2-5; 12 bases agree with TRBD2. Germline CDR1 and CDR2: MGHRA and YSYEKL. The CDR3 has 16 amino acids. V lost 0 bases, J lost 5 bases, and 4 bases stayed unmatched. The CDR3 bases are TGCGCCAGCAGCCAAGATCACCTAGCGGGAGGGGAGACCCAGTACTTC. This codes for CASSQDHLAGGETQYF.

The chain recombines TRBV6-1 with TRBJ1-4; 7 bases fit TRBD1. Germline V gene sequence: CDR1 MNHNS, CDR2 SASEGT. CDR3 length equals 15 residues. V lost 3 bases and J lost 6; bases outside the gene matches: 7. This CDR3 is CASSDRQGWDEKLFF. The CDR3 region has the DNA TGTGCCAGCAGTGACCGACAGGGTTGGGATGAAAAACTGTTTTTT.

The chain couples TRBV19 to TRBJ2-3; the match to TRBD2 covers 9 bases. The V gene end was trimmed by 5 bases and the J gene end by 1 base; junction bases not matched to a gene: 1. The CDR3 spans 14 residues. The V gene's germline CDR1 is LNHDA and CDR2 SQIVND (reference sequence). The CDR3 here is CASSAGGGTDTQYF. CDR3 nucleotide sequence: TGTGCCAGTAGTGCGGGGGGGGGCACAGATACGCAGTATTTT.

This chain links TRBV27 with TRBJ1-1; possibly TRBD1 for D (6 bases). The germline V gene encodes CDR1 MNHEY and CDR2 SMNVEV (reference sequence). The ends were cut back, 7 bases at V and 1 base at J, with 13 bases in the middle. The CDR3 has 14 amino acids. CDR3 sequence: CASKRGTENTEAFF. The CDR3 DNA is TGTGCCAGCAAAAGGGGGACGGAGAACACTGAAGCTTTCTTT.

This sequence joins TRBV5-6 and TRBJ2-7; 11 positions agree with TRBD1. The CDR3 is 15 residues long. Germline assignment: CDR1 SGHDT and CDR2 YYEEEE. Losses at the gene ends were 2 bases for V and 4 bases for J; bases not matched to a gene: 5. In DNA form, the CDR3 reads TGTGCCAGCAGCTTAGGACAGGGGGCCTTTTACGAGCAGTACTTC. Translated, it gives CASSLGQGAFYEQYF.

This chain links TRBV6-2 or TRBV6-3 with TRBJ2-6; TRBD1 aligns across 10 bases. The CDR3 has 19 residues. From germline, CDR1 is MNHEY and CDR2 SVGEGT. V lost 5 bases, J lost 0 bases, and 10 bases stayed unmatched. CDR3 sequence reads: CASSPGQGGSYSGANVLTF. Written as DNA, the CDR3 is TGTGCCAGCAGTCCCGGACAGGGGGGTTCTTACTCTGGGGCCAACGTCCTGACTTTC.

The chain recombines TRBV5-1 with TRBJ1-3; D is undetermined. This CDR3 has 16 residues. V was trimmed by 0 bases and J by 0 bases, leaving 10 bases between them. Germline lookup yields CDR1 SGHRS and CDR2 YFSETQ. For the CDR3, the DNA is TGCGCCAGCAGCTTGGGGGCAGTTTTCTCTGGAAACACCATATATTTT. Encoded protein: CASSLGAVFSGNTIYF.

The chain employs TRBV19 and TRBJ2-2; TRBD1 is a possible D gene (6 bases). This CDR3 has 16 amino acids. The V gene's germline CDR1 is LNHDA and CDR2 SQIVND (reference sequence). Trimming took 9 bases from V and 0 from J, leaving 17 bases between them. CDR3 sequence (DNA): TGTGCCAGCGGGGTTACCGGGACAACGAACACCGGGGAGCTGTTTTTT. Protein sequence: CASGVTGTTNTGELFF.

The chain combines TRBV20-1 with TRBJ1-3, with 7 bases matching TRBD1. Germline loops: CDR1 DFQATT, CDR2 SNEGSKA (reference sequence). Germline trimming cut 3 bases from V and 5 bases from J; bases unmatched to any gene: 7. The CDR3 is made up of 14 amino acids. CDR3 loop: CSASDRVKRNTIYF. In DNA form, the CDR3 reads TGCAGTGCTAGTGACAGGGTAAAGAGAAACACCATATATTTT.

As regards this clone: Germline and junction disagree at one end, which may indicate a read error. The chain is built from TRBV30 and TRBJ2-2, with 14 bases lining up with TRBD2. Germline V gene data show CDR1 as GTSNPN and CDR2 as SVGIG (reference sequence). The CDR3 is 15 residues long. CDR3 bases: TGTGCCTGGAGTACCACTCGACTAGCGGGAGGGGGGCTGTTTTTT. It yields the protein CAWSTTRLAGGGLFF. The complete variable domain, with remaining parts taken from reference TRBV30 and TRBJ2-2, reads SQTIHQWPATLVQPVGSPLSLECTVEGTSNPNLYWYRQAAGRGLQLLFYSVGIGQISSEVPQNLSASRPQDRQFILSSKKLLLSDSGFYLCAWSTTRLAGGGLFFGEGSRLTVL.

This clone came up once. The chain has TRBV9 and TRBJ2-2; tentatively, D is TRBD1 (6 bases). The CDR3 extends over 14 amino acids. V was pared by 0 bases and J by 6 bases, with 9 bases between. Per germline, CDR1 SGDLS and CDR2 YYNGEE. The CDR3 DNA reads TGTGCCAGCAGCGTAGAAACAGGGCCCGGGGAGCTGTTTTTT. Amino acid sequence: CASSVETGPGELFF.

The CDR3: CASQEANYGYTF. In nucleotides, the CDR3 is TGTGCCAGCCAAGAGGCTAACTATGGCTACACCTTC. This chain uses TRBV2 with TRBJ1-2; no reliable D call. The CDR3 is made up of 12 amino acids. Germline V lookup: CDR1 SNHLY, CDR2 FYNNEI. Trimming removed 8 bases from V and 0 bases from J, with 7 bases in between.

This clone has more than one count but fewer than ten. The chain joins TRBV3-1 (or the pseudogene TRBV3-2) to TRBJ2-7; perhaps TRBD1 as D (5 bases). Germline V lookup: CDR1 LGHDT, CDR2 YNNKEL (reference sequence). Between the trimmed V and J ends, which lost 0 bases and 5 bases, there was a span of 17 bases. The CDR3 extends over 16 amino acids. This CDR3 reads CASSQDRHLRGNEQYF. CDR3 bases: TGTGCCAGCAGCCAAGATAGGCACCTTAGGGGCAACGAGCAGTACTTC.

This chain uses TRBV18 with TRBJ2-1; D is undetermined. This CDR3 is built from 13 residues. Per germline, CDR1 KGHSH and CDR2 LQKENI. V shed 2 bases and J shed 5 bases, with 7 bases lying between them. The CDR3 here is CASSPSHNNEQFF. CDR3 nucleotides: TGTGCCAGCTCACCAAGTCACAACAATGAGCAGTTCTTC.

The rearrangement uses TRBV19 and TRBJ1-4; D is ambiguous. Germline V CDR1 and CDR2: LNHDA, SQIVND (reference sequence). V shed 3 bases and J shed 2 bases, with 10 bases lying between them. This CDR3 spans 15 amino acids. The CDR3 DNA follows: TGTGCCAGTAGTATCCGGGGTACCACTAATGAAAAACTGTTTTTT. Translated: CASSIRGTTNEKLFF.

The genes are TRBV7-2 and TRBJ2-3; 15 bases map to TRBD2. The CDR3 runs 18 residues. J was trimmed by 1 base and V by 8 bases; bases with no gene match: 10. Germline V gives CDR1 SGHTA, CDR2 FQGNSA. The CDR3 here is CASQKGTSGRLGTDTQYF. The CDR3 DNA reads TGTGCCAGCCAAAAAGGGACTAGCGGGAGGTTGGGCACAGATACGCAGTATTTT.